These 27 T cell receptor beta chains were all obtained from the same sample, sequenced in a study of type 1 regulatory T cells. TCRdb reanalysed the reads using MiXCR and keeps one entry per CDR3 protein. The table records about 60,000 distinct CDR3 sequences, 49% of them present only once. These receptors are not linked to any known antigen. The specimen sequenced was cultured non-Tr1 T cells, either the whole culture or a sorted T cell fraction (not recorded which). The receptors here all came from a human donor in good health.

This chain links TRBV5-1 with TRBJ2-3, with 10 bases matching TRBD1. Germline V CDR1 and CDR2: SGHRS, YFSETQ. The CDR3 consists of 15 residues. After removal of 4 bases from V and 5 bases from J, the junction contained 7 bases not matched to a gene. The CDR3: CASSLGQGVGDTQYF. The CDR3 DNA sequence: TGCGCCAGCAGCCTTGGACAGGGGGTGGGAGATACGCAGTATTTT.

The chain links TRBV6-1 to TRBJ1-5; TRBD1 agrees at 10 bases. The CDR3 consists of 16 residues. V shed 5 bases and J 4 bases; nucleotides not matched to a gene: 8. Germline-derived CDR1 and CDR2 are MNHNS and SASEGT. The CDR3 spells CASSSPGQGHNQPQHF. The CDR3 DNA sequence: TGTGCCAGCAGTTCTCCGGGACAGGGGCATAATCAGCCCCAGCATTTT.

The rearrangement links TRBV5-1 to TRBJ1-1, with D uncertain. V lost 3 bases, J lost 1 base, and 1 base lay in between. The CDR3 length is 11 residues. Per germline, CDR1 SGHRS and CDR2 YFSETQ. CDR3 region: CASSSNTEAFF. The CDR3 DNA reads as TGCGCCAGCAGCTCGAACACTGAAGCTTTCTTT.

The rearrangement uses TRBV7-2 and TRBJ1-5; D is perhaps TRBD1 (5 bases). The germline CDR1 and CDR2 sequences are SGHTA and FQGNSA. Trimming cost V 4 bases and J 2 bases, with 24 bases left between them. CDR3 length: 19 amino acids. The CDR3 DNA reads as TGTGCCAGCAGCTATCCTCTAACTAGGGGCAGTATTGGCAATCAGCCCCAGCATTTT. It specifies CASSYPLTRGSIGNQPQHF.

This CDR3 reads CASSPDRGLGYTF. The CDR3 DNA reads TGTGCCAGCAGCCCTGACAGGGGGCTTGGCTACACCTTC. The J gene is TRBJ1-2, the V gene TRBV7-2, with 10 bases that match TRBD1. The CDR3 covers 13 residues. J was trimmed by 7 bases and V by 5 bases; bases with no gene match: 4. The germline V gene encodes CDR1 SGHTA and CDR2 FQGNSA.

This clonotype was observed a few times. The rearrangement joins TRBV10-3 to TRBJ2-2; possibly TRBD1 for D (6 bases). The CDR3 contains 14 residues. CDR1 is ENHRY and CDR2 is SYGVKD in the germline V gene. The V end was cut by 6 bases, the J end by 0 bases, with 8 bases between. CDR3 sequence: CAIRSGANTGELFF. The DNA for the CDR3 is TGTGCCATCAGATCAGGGGCGAACACCGGGGAGCTGTTTTTT.

This chain connects TRBV7-9 to TRBJ2-2, with 7 positions matching TRBD2. The CDR3 has 18 residues. V dropped 5 bases and J dropped 0; count of bases not matched to a gene: 12. CDR1 is SEHNR and CDR2 is FQNEAQ in the germline V gene (reference sequence). The CDR3: CASSPRSHRGANTGELFF. The CDR3 coding sequence is TGTGCCAGCAGCCCAAGGAGCCACCGGGGGGCGAACACCGGGGAGCTGTTTTTT. Full variable domain (outside the CDR3, taken from reference TRBV7-9 and TRBJ2-2): DTGVSQNPRHKITKRGQNVTFRCDPISEHNRLYWYRQTLGQGPEFLTYFQNEAQLEKSRLLSDRFSAERPKGSFSTLEIQRTEQGDSAMYLCASSPRSHRGANTGELFFGEGSRLTVL.

The gene calls are TRBV6-5 and TRBJ2-2, with 10 bases lining up with TRBD2. V dropped 5 bases and J dropped 5; count of bases not matched to a gene: 14. Germline V gene data show CDR1 as MNHEY and CDR2 as SVGAGI. The CDR3 extends over 18 amino acids. CDR3 coding DNA: TGTGCCAGCAGTGCCTCACAGGGGCTAGCGGGGGAAACCGGGGAGCTGTTTTTT. The encoded protein is CASSASQGLAGETGELFF.

In its sample, this clonotype was seen a few times. This chain uses TRBV7-9 with TRBJ2-2; D is perhaps TRBD1 or TRBD2 (6 bases each). CDR3 length: 16 residues. Germline values: CDR1 SEHNR, CDR2 FQNEAQ (reference sequence). The V gene lost 3 bases and the J gene lost 4 bases, with 15 bases spanning the gap. CDR3 bases: TGTGCCAGCAGCTTCCCGGGGGCTCGAAGCACCGGGGAGCTGTTTTTT. It codes for CASSFPGARSTGELFF.

This clonotype was seen a handful of times. The chain employs TRBV7-2 and TRBJ1-2, with D tentatively TRBD1 (5 bases). Germline assignment: CDR1 SGHTA and CDR2 FQGNSA. CDR3 length: 14 amino acids. Between the trimmed V and J ends, which lost 5 bases and 4 bases, there was a span of 14 bases. CDR3 in amino acids: CASSPQVGGYGYTF. The CDR3 DNA sequence: TGTGCCAGCAGCCCCCAGGTGGGGGGCTATGGCTACACCTTC.

The chain recombines TRBV28 with TRBJ1-2; TRBD1 might be the D (5 bases). This CDR3 is built from 14 residues. CDR1 is MDHEN, CDR2 SYDVKM, per germline. Deletions cut 3 bases from V and 2 bases from J, with 10 bases between. CDR3 sequence: CASSFRGPNYGYTF. CDR3 in DNA: TGTGCCAGCAGTTTCCGGGGCCCAAACTATGGCTACACCTTC.

The rearrangement links TRBV6-2 or TRBV6-3 to TRBJ2-1; D uncertain. The V end lost 6 bases, the J end lost 8 bases, and 14 bases lay between the germline ends. This CDR3 is 13 amino acids long. Germline V gene data show CDR1 as MNHEY and CDR2 as SVGEGT. The CDR3 sequence is CASRGALLDEQFF. The CDR3, as DNA: TGTGCCAGCAGAGGAGCCCTTTTGGATGAGCAGTTCTTC.

V is TRBV20-1 and J is TRBJ2-7, with D possibly being TRBD1 (6 bases). CDR1 is DFQATT, CDR2 SNEGSKA, per germline (reference sequence). This CDR3 comprises 14 residues. Trimming cost V 6 bases and J 4 bases, with 19 bases left between them. The CDR3 sequence is CSALTQGRSYEQYF. Written as DNA, the CDR3 is TGCAGTGCCCTCACGCAGGGGCGTTCTTACGAGCAGTACTTC.

Written as DNA, the CDR3 is TGCGCCAGCAGCTTGGGTGGGACTCCCACCCACACAGATACGCAGTATTTT. Translating gives CASSLGGTPTHTDTQYF. The rearrangement uses TRBV5-1 and TRBJ2-3, with D maybe TRBD2 (6 bases). V was cut by 0 bases and J by 2 bases, with 16 bases left in between. The CDR3 has 17 residues. CDR1 SGHRS and CDR2 YFSETQ come from the germline V gene. The full variable domain, in which reference TRBV5-1 and TRBJ2-3 provide the parts outside the CDR3, is KAGVTQTPRYLIKTRGQQVTLSCSPISGHRSVSWYQQTPGQGLQFLFEYFSETQRNKGNFPGRFSGRQFSNSRSEMNVSTLELGDSALYLCASSLGGTPTHTDTQYFGPGTRLTVL.

The CDR3, as DNA: TGTGCCAGCAGCTTCAGCAGGGGATCCCACTACGAGCAGTACTTC. Translated: CASSFSRGSHYEQYF. The rearrangement links TRBV5-6 to TRBJ2-7; D possibly corresponds to TRBD1 (6 bases). V was cut by 2 bases and J by 3 bases, with 15 bases left in between. The CDR3 contains 15 residues. Germline-derived CDR1 and CDR2 are SGHDT and YYEEEE.

This clonotype was seen a handful of times. This chain connects TRBV9 to TRBJ2-5; 7 bases are shared with TRBD1. Germline CDR1 is SGDLS and CDR2 is YYNGEE. The V and J ends lost 4 bases and 3 bases, in that order; junction bases with no gene match: 12. The length of the CDR3 is 16 residues. The CDR3: CASSKGAGGVEETQYF. CDR3 nucleotide sequence: TGTGCCAGCAGCAAGGGGGCCGGAGGAGTAGAAGAGACCCAGTACTTC.

This clonotype appeared many times. V and J are TRBV7-3 and TRBJ2-3, with 14 bases lining up with TRBD2. CDR1 and CDR2 (germline): SGHTA, FQGTGA. J lost 5 bases, V lost 2 bases, and 3 bases had no gene match. This CDR3 spans 16 amino acids. The CDR3 loop reads CASSLGLAGGLDTQYF. The CDR3 DNA sequence: TGTGCCAGCAGCTTAGGACTAGCGGGGGGCCTAGATACGCAGTATTTT.

The sample holds a few counts of this clonotype. The CDR3 reads CSAFGGNTEAFF. The DNA of the CDR3 is TGCAGTGCCTTTGGGGGAAACACTGAAGCTTTCTTT. This chain connects TRBV20-1 to TRBJ1-1; D is possibly TRBD1 (5 bases). CDR1 DFQATT and CDR2 SNEGSKA come from the germline V gene (reference sequence). The V and J ends lost 6 bases and 2 bases respectively, with 10 bases between them. This CDR3 region has 12 residues.

This clonotype has just a few counts. This chain connects TRBV5-1 to TRBJ2-3, with D possibly being TRBD2 (7 bases). Trimming left V 4 bases short and J 5 bases short, with 20 bases between. Per the germline V gene, CDR1 is SGHRS and CDR2 is YFSETQ. CDR3 length: 16 residues. The CDR3 nucleotides read TGCGCCAGCAGCCCCTCTCCGGGGGGCAGCGTAGATACGCAGTATTTT. Translation gives CASSPSPGGSVDTQYF. Combining the CDR3 with reference TRBV5-1 and TRBJ2-3 gives the whole variable domain KAGVTQTPRYLIKTRGQQVTLSCSPISGHRSVSWYQQTPGQGLQFLFEYFSETQRNKGNFPGRFSGRQFSNSRSEMNVSTLELGDSALYLCASSPSPGGSVDTQYFGPGTRLTVL.

The rearrangement uses TRBV6-1 and TRBJ2-3; D perhaps matches TRBD1 (6 bases). V was pared by 6 bases and J by 1 base, with 11 bases between. There are 14 residues in the CDR3. The germline CDR1 and CDR2 sequences are MNHNS and SASEGT. In nucleotides, the CDR3 is TGTGCCAGCAGACCACAGGGTGGCACAGATACGCAGTATTTT. It translates to CASRPQGGTDTQYF.

This clonotype was picked up many times. The chain links TRBV27 to TRBJ1-5, with D unclear. This CDR3 spans 13 amino acids. CDR1 and CDR2 from the germline V gene are MNHEY and SMNVEV (reference sequence). V was shortened by 7 bases and J by 5 bases, with 12 bases between the two germline ends. CDR3 in DNA: TGTGCCAGCAAAACGGCGGTGGATCAGCCCCAGCATTTT. Translating gives CASKTAVDQPQHF.

The rearrangement links TRBV11-1 to TRBJ2-4; the D gene could be TRBD1 or TRBD2 (6 bases each). The V gene lost 5 bases and the J gene lost 1 base, with 12 bases spanning the gap. Germline V gene sequence: CDR1 SGHAT, CDR2 FQDESV (reference sequence). The CDR3 is 15 amino acids. The CDR3 bases are TGTGCCAGCAGCCCGGAGGGGGTGGCCAAAAACATTCAGTACTTC. Translated: CASSPEGVAKNIQYF.

CDR3 sequence: CASSPGTGYYEQYF. The CDR3 nucleotides read TGTGCCAGCAGCCCCGGGACAGGGTACTACGAGCAGTACTTC. This chain uses TRBV7-2 with TRBJ2-7, with TRBD1 matching over 9 bases. Germline-derived CDR1 and CDR2 are SGHTA and FQGNSA. The CDR3 loop spans 14 amino acids. The ends lost 5 bases at V and 3 bases at J; junction bases unmatched: 5.

This clonotype showed up just a few times. This chain connects TRBV6-2 or TRBV6-3 to TRBJ2-3; TRBD2 agrees at 13 bases. V lost 6 bases to trimming and J lost 6 bases; unmatched junction nucleotides: 6. Germline assignment: CDR1 MNHEY and CDR2 SVGEGT. This CDR3 contains 15 residues. CDR3 residues: CASSRTSGGPDTQYF. The DNA for the CDR3 is TGTGCCAGCAGCAGGACTAGCGGGGGCCCCGATACGCAGTATTTT.

This clonotype showed up just a few times. This rearrangement joins TRBV12-3 or TRBV12-4 to TRBJ1-6; 8 bases map to TRBD1. The V and J ends lost 3 bases and 7 bases, in that order; junction bases with no gene match: 5. CDR3 length: 15 amino acids. In DNA, the CDR3 is TGTGCCAGCAGTTTCCCCAGGGGGCGAAATTCACCCCTCCACTTT. It specifies CASSFPRGRNSPLHF.

J is TRBJ2-3 and V is TRBV12-3 or TRBV12-4; 7 bases map to TRBD2. After removal of 7 bases from V and 2 bases from J, the junction contained 15 bases not matched to a gene. The CDR3 loop spans 17 amino acids. The CDR3 DNA reads TGTGCCAGCAACCCCCATGGGGGAGCGGGGACCACAGATACGCAGTATTTT. This sequence encodes CASNPHGGAGTTDTQYF.

This clonotype was seen repeatedly, ten times or more. The rearrangement links TRBV20-1 to TRBJ2-5, with TRBD2 identical over 12 bases. CDR1 DFQATT and CDR2 SNEGSKA come from the germline V gene (reference sequence). The CDR3 runs to 15 residues. V was pared by 3 bases and J by 2 bases, with 4 bases of the junction left unmatched. The CDR3 region is CSASGTSGLQETQYF. As DNA, the CDR3 is TGCAGTGCTAGTGGGACTAGCGGGTTGCAAGAGACCCAGTACTTC.